This paragraph reports one T cell receptor beta chain. As yet, its antigen is unknown. The CDR3 extends over 11 amino acids. V was clipped by 4 bases and J by 4 bases, with 8 bases between them. From germline, CDR1 is DFQATT and CDR2 SNEGSKA (reference sequence). The primer mix had 60 Vbeta and 13 Jbeta primers. The table came from immunoSEQ multiplex PCR; TCRdb's copy has only in-frame clones and leaves some out. This sample yields over 150,000 clones, of which around 79% are seen a single time; about 4.5% belongs to the top ten. The sample belongs to a study of cytomegalovirus exposure and HLA in healthy donors. Study outcomes and limitations: Sequencing likely produced, as an artifact, a cluster of highly shared sequence variants.

The rearrangement links TRBV20-1 to TRBJ2-7, with D possibly matching TRBD1 (6 bases). Sequenced: PBMCs. The TCR originated in a middle-aged man in good health and CMV-seronegative. The CDR3 region is CSAKGGYEQYF. CDR3 DNA sequence: TGCAGTGCTAAAGGGGGATACGAGCAGTACTTC.